This T cell receptor (beta chain) was sequenced during a study of control samples from healthy donors and cancer patients. Clones were read by immunoSEQ multiplex PCR, and TCRdb kept only the in-frame ones, dropping some. Among about 42,000 clones listed, 75% to 90% were seen once. The CDR3 consists of 14 residues. V lost 2 bases to trimming and J lost 3 bases, with 10 bases between them. CDR1 and CDR2 from the germline V gene are LGHDT and YNNKEL (reference sequence). V gene TRBV3-1 (or the pseudogene TRBV3-2) combines with J gene TRBJ1-1; D not certain. The receptor's source is a man in his 60s in good health. The sequencing input was blood. CDR3 sequence: CASSQHGSHTEAFF. In nucleotides, the CDR3 is TGTGCCAGCAGCCAACATGGTTCCCACACTGAAGCTTTCTTT.